Shown below are 31 T cell receptor beta chains from a single sample sequenced in a study of control samples from healthy donors and cancer patients (dated by TCRdb to between 2020 and 2021). Receptors were amplified or captured by the immunoSEQ multiplex PCR assay. TCRdb took this table from immuneACCESS and kept in-frame rearrangements with V and J called. Such tables lack part of the clones; where checked against another copy, unresolved V genes explain under half of the gap, and the rest is unexplained. In this sample the table shows more than 100,000 clones, approximately 88% of which occur a single time. The top ten clonotypes cover less than 3.5% of the sample. The sample taken for sequencing was blood. Source of these receptors: a middle-aged man in good health.

The J gene is TRBJ1-3, the V gene TRBV7-2; D might be TRBD1 (5 bases). With 4 bases removed from V and 3 bases from J, the gap between germline ends came to 10 bases. The germline gives CDR1 SGHTA, CDR2 FQGNSA. This CDR3 has 14 residues. The CDR3 sequence: CASSSGPFGNTIYF. The CDR3 bases are TGTGCCAGCAGCTCGGGGCCGTTTGGAAACACCATATATTTT.

The chain combines TRBV23-1 with TRBJ1-2, with D unresolved. TRBV23-1 is known as an ORF, though its function is uncertain. V lost 0 bases to trimming and J lost 6 bases, with 26 bases between them. This CDR3 region has 19 residues. This CDR3 reads CASSQSEGLFGEGGNGYTF. The DNA for the CDR3 is TGCGCCAGCAGTCAATCGGAGGGTCTGTTCGGGGAGGGAGGGAATGGCTACACCTTC.

The V call is TRBV29-1, the J call TRBJ1-2, with D unclear. This CDR3 has 11 residues. Trimming took off 4 bases at V and 7 bases at J, with 10 bases between the two ends. Germline lookup yields CDR1 SQVTM and CDR2 ANQGSEA. CDR3 bases: TGCAGCGTTGTGTCCGGGATTGGCTACACCTTC. Amino acid sequence: CSVVSGIGYTF.

This chain uses TRBV19 with TRBJ1-1; 10 positions match TRBD1. Unmatched junction bases numbered 4, after V lost 1 base and J lost 11 bases. The CDR3 loop spans 13 amino acids. CDR1 and CDR2 from the germline V gene are LNHDA and SQIVND (reference sequence). The chain's CDR3 is CASSIAWTGGAFF. CDR3 DNA sequence: TGTGCCAGTAGTATAGCCTGGACAGGGGGGGCTTTCTTT.

This clone was recorded a few times. The chain carries TRBV5-6 and TRBJ1-2; 11 bases line up with TRBD1. Germline trimming cut 4 bases from V and 8 bases from J; bases unmatched to any gene: 10. Germline CDR1 is SGHDT and CDR2 is YYEEEE. The CDR3 extends over 15 amino acids. CDR3 nucleotide sequence: TGTGCCAGCAGCCCTTGGGACAGGGGGACGCGGGGCTACACCTTC. It translates to CASSPWDRGTRGYTF.

The CDR3 DNA reads TGTGCCAGCAGCCAAGGTCCTTCCCTCCACTTT. Translated, it gives CASSQGPSLHF. The rearrangement links TRBV3-1 (or the pseudogene TRBV3-2) to TRBJ1-6; no reliable D call. The CDR3 runs to 11 residues. Trimming took 1 base from V and 14 from J, leaving 6 bases between them. The germline CDR1 and CDR2 sequences are LGHDT and YNNKEL (reference sequence).

This clone was found once. The J gene is TRBJ2-2, the V gene TRBV24-1, with TRBD2 matching over 10 bases. Germline V gene lookup returns CDR1 KGHDR and CDR2 SFDVKD. V lost 10 bases to trimming and J lost 7 bases; unmatched junction nucleotides: 5. This CDR3 comprises 13 residues. For the CDR3, the DNA is TGTGCCACTAGCGGGGGGTTATTCGGGGAGCTGTTTTTT. This codes for CATSGGLFGELFF.

This clone was seen just once. Here the CDR3 DNA reads TGTGCCACCAGTGAGACCGGGACAGTTAACACCGGGGAGCTGTTTTTT. This codes for CATSETGTVNTGELFF. V and J are TRBV24-1 and TRBJ2-2, with 7 bases that match TRBD1. CDR3 length: 16 amino acids. Trimming cost V 4 bases and J 2 bases; bases outside gene matches: 6. CDR1 is KGHDR, CDR2 SFDVKD, per germline.

The chain employs TRBV18 and TRBJ2-7, with D possibly being TRBD1 (6 bases). Germline CDR1 reads KGHSH; CDR2 reads LQKENI. This CDR3 is built from 14 residues. With 4 bases removed from V and 6 bases from J, the gap between germline ends came to 16 bases. The chain's CDR3 is CASSLLGASGEQYF. The CDR3 DNA reads as TGTGCCAGCTCACTCCTGGGGGCCTCGGGCGAGCAGTACTTC.

This sequence joins TRBV30 and TRBJ2-2; the D gene could be TRBD1 or TRBD2 (5 bases each). Trimming left V 5 bases short and J 0 bases short, with 16 bases between. Germline assignment: CDR1 GTSNPN and CDR2 SVGIG (reference sequence). The CDR3 contains 16 residues. As DNA, the CDR3 is TGTGCCTGGGTGGGACGGGACCACGCGAACACCGGGGAGCTGTTTTTT. This encodes CAWVGRDHANTGELFF.

This chain connects TRBV30 to TRBJ1-6; D may be TRBD1 (6 bases). V was trimmed by 0 bases and J by 7 bases, leaving 10 bases between them. This CDR3 spans 14 amino acids. Germline V gene sequence: CDR1 GTSNPN, CDR2 SVGIG (reference sequence). CDR3 amino acids: CAWSVLRGNSPLHF. Here the CDR3 DNA reads TGTGCCTGGAGTGTACTCAGGGGAAATTCACCCCTCCACTTT.

V gene TRBV27 combines with J gene TRBJ1-4; 7 bases are shared with TRBD1. CDR1 and CDR2 (germline): MNHEY, SMNVEV (reference sequence). V lost 5 bases to trimming and J lost 1 base; unmatched junction nucleotides: 13. CDR3 length: 18 residues. The CDR3 nucleotides are TGTGCCAGCAGTCCGCGGACAGGCCCAATTGAAACTAATGAAAAACTGTTTTTT. This translates into CASSPRTGPIETNEKLFF.

The J gene is TRBJ1-6, the V gene TRBV18; TRBD1 matches at 7 bases. The CDR3 has 17 amino acids. V dropped 3 bases and J dropped 7; count of bases not matched to a gene: 12. Germline-derived CDR1 and CDR2 are KGHSH and LQKENI. Written as DNA, the CDR3 is TGTGCCAGCTCACCGTATCCAACAGGGGATTGGAATTCACCCCTCCACTTT. It codes for CASSPYPTGDWNSPLHF.

This rearrangement joins TRBV6-5 to TRBJ1-1; possible D gene TRBD1, 6 bases. V was trimmed by 0 bases and J by 3 bases, leaving 8 bases between them. The CDR3 has 14 amino acids. From germline, CDR1 is MNHEY and CDR2 SVGAGI. CDR3 coding DNA: TGTGCCAGCAGTTACTCGCAGGGGTACACTGAAGCTTTCTTT. This translates into CASSYSQGYTEAFF.

This chain joins TRBV18 and TRBJ1-1, with a tentative D call TRBD1 (5 bases). V dropped 2 bases and J dropped 4 bases, with 11 bases sitting between them. Germline V gene data show CDR1 as KGHSH and CDR2 as LQKENI. The CDR3 runs 14 residues. The CDR3 sequence is CASSPAGYFTEAFF. The CDR3 bases are TGTGCCAGCTCACCAGCAGGGTACTTCACTGAAGCTTTCTTT.

To note about this clone: Other DNA sequences in this sample translate to the same CDR3. The rearrangement uses TRBV14 and TRBJ1-1; D remains ambiguous. V lost 1 base, J lost 0 bases, and 6 bases lay in between. CDR3 length equals 14 residues. Germline V CDR1 and CDR2: SGHDN, FVKESK. This CDR3 is CASSQAGMNTEAFF. In DNA, the CDR3 is TGTGCCAGCAGCCAAGCAGGTATGAACACTGAAGCTTTCTTT.

The chain employs TRBV6-1 and TRBJ2-3; no definite D call. The CDR3 spans 12 residues. Germline V gene data show CDR1 as MNHNS and CDR2 as SASEGT. Trimming shortened V by 3 bases and J by 4 bases, and 5 bases separated the two germline ends. CDR3 nucleotide sequence: TGTGCCAGCAGTGAGCGGCCAGATACGCAGTATTTT. Its protein is CASSERPDTQYF.

The rearrangement links TRBV5-5 to TRBJ2-7; TRBD1 is a possible D gene (6 bases). Germline-derived CDR1 and CDR2 are SGHKS and YYEKEE (reference sequence). CDR3 length: 13 residues. The ends were cut back, 5 bases at V and 4 bases at J, with 13 bases in the middle. The CDR3 loop is CASSPQGRYEQYF. The DNA of the CDR3 is TGTGCCAGCAGTCCTCAGGGGAGATACGAGCAGTACTTC. Full variable domain (remainder filled in from reference TRBV5-5 and TRBJ2-7): DAGVTQSPTHLIKTRGQQVTLRCSPISGHKSVSWYQQVLGQGPQFIFQYYEKEERGRGNFPDRFSARQFPNYSSELNVNALLLGDSALYLCASSPQGRYEQYFGPGTRLTVT.

The V gene is TRBV6-6, the J gene TRBJ1-2; D is undetermined. V lost 8 bases and J lost 0, with 28 bases in between. The CDR3 loop spans 19 amino acids. Per germline, CDR1 MNHNY and CDR2 SVGAGI (reference sequence). The DNA of the CDR3 is TGTGCCAGCGGTCTCACCCGACCCTCCTACAGTACCGCTAACTATGGCTACACCTTC. The encoded protein is CASGLTRPSYSTANYGYTF.

The chain carries TRBV7-3 and TRBJ1-1; the match to TRBD1 covers 7 bases. The CDR3 extends over 17 amino acids. CDR1 and CDR2 from the germline V gene are SGHTA and FQGTGA. The trim removed 1 base at V and 1 base at J, leaving 9 bases unmatched. CDR3 nucleotides: TGTGCCAGCAGCTTAATGGGTCCCGGGACAGCGAACACTGAAGCTTTCTTT. Its protein product is CASSLMGPGTANTEAFF. Filled out from reference TRBV7-3 and TRBJ1-1, the complete variable domain reads GAGVSQTPSNKVTEKGKYVELRCDPISGHTALYWYRQSLGQGPEFLIYFQGTGAADDSGLPNDRFFAVRPEGSVSTLKIQRTERGDSAVYLCASSLMGPGTANTEAFFGQGTRLTVV.

This clone was counted a few times. V is TRBV10-2 and J is TRBJ1-3, with TRBD1 matching 7 bases. V trimming: 5 bases; J trimming: 0 bases; junction bases outside the gene matches: 4. CDR3 size: 15 residues. From germline, CDR1 is WSHSY and CDR2 SAAADI. CDR3 amino acids: CASSPGQSSGNTIYF. The CDR3 region has the DNA TGCGCCAGCAGTCCGGGACAGAGCTCTGGAAACACCATATATTTT.

The chain uses TRBV7-9 and TRBJ1-2; D gene ambiguous. Germline V gene data show CDR1 as SEHNR and CDR2 as FQNEAQ (reference sequence). Trimming stripped 6 bases from V and 10 bases from J, with 18 bases between. The CDR3 loop spans 13 amino acids. CDR3 DNA: TGTGCCAGCAGGAATGGACCCGACGCGACCTACACCTTC. This codes for CASRNGPDATYTF.

V usage is TRBV11-1 and J usage is TRBJ2-3; D unclear. The CDR3 sequence is 13 residues long. Trimming removed 3 bases at V and 4 bases at J, with 8 bases between. The germline V gene encodes CDR1 SGHAT and CDR2 FQDESV (reference sequence). As DNA, the CDR3 is TGTGCCAGCAGCTTCTTGAAGGCAGATACGCAGTATTTT. Protein sequence: CASSFLKADTQYF.

The gene calls are TRBV11-3 and TRBJ2-3, with a tentative D call TRBD1 (6 bases). The CDR3 extends over 15 amino acids. The V gene lost 3 bases and the J gene lost 0 bases, with 10 bases spanning the gap. CDR1 SGHNT and CDR2 YENEEA come from the germline V gene. CDR3 sequence: CASSLDSSSTDTQYF. The CDR3 bases are TGTGCCAGCAGCTTGGACAGTTCTAGCACAGATACGCAGTATTTT.

The rearrangement links TRBV10-1 to TRBJ2-1, with 9 bases matching TRBD2. Unmatched junction bases numbered 7, after V lost 4 bases and J lost 6 bases. The CDR3 extends over 15 amino acids. Per the germline V gene, CDR1 is WNHNN and CDR2 is SYGVQD (reference sequence). The CDR3: CASSVERGAINEQFF. CDR3 DNA sequence: TGCGCCAGCAGTGTGGAGCGGGGGGCCATCAATGAGCAGTTCTTC.

J is TRBJ1-2 and V is TRBV19; TRBD1 agrees at 9 bases. The V and J ends lost 4 bases and 7 bases, in that order; junction bases with no gene match: 10. The CDR3 covers 15 residues. The germline V gene has CDR1 LNHDA and CDR2 SQIVND (reference sequence). This CDR3 is CASSNRDREVGGYTF. CDR3 nucleotide sequence: TGTGCCAGTAGTAACCGGGACAGGGAAGTTGGTGGCTACACCTTC.

V gene TRBV5-6 combines with J gene TRBJ1-4; TRBD1 matches at 7 bases. This CDR3 is built from 18 residues. Germline V gene lookup returns CDR1 SGHDT and CDR2 YYEEEE. Germline trimming cut 0 bases from V and 7 bases from J; bases unmatched to any gene: 15. CDR3 region: CASSLASFSQGRGEKLFF. CDR3 sequence (DNA): TGTGCCAGCAGCTTGGCCTCATTCTCACAGGGGAGAGGTGAAAAACTGTTTTTT.

V is TRBV18 and J is TRBJ2-1, with D perhaps TRBD1 (5 bases). Trimming stripped 3 bases from V and 8 bases from J, with 20 bases between. The CDR3 is 16 residues long. The germline V gene has CDR1 KGHSH and CDR2 LQKENI. The CDR3 DNA follows: TGTGCCAGCTCACCTATGTTAGAGGCAGGGTGGGATGAGCAGTTCTTC. Its translation is CASSPMLEAGWDEQFF.

The rearrangement joins TRBV24-1 to TRBJ1-2, with 9 nucleotides matching TRBD1. With V trimmed by 7 bases and J by 7 bases, 12 bases remained unmatched. Germline V gene sequence: CDR1 KGHDR, CDR2 SFDVKD. The CDR3 runs 15 residues. The DNA for the CDR3 is TGTGCCACCAGCGGAGTTGGGACAGGGAGAGGTGGCTACACCTTC. Translated, it gives CATSGVGTGRGGYTF.

The chain has TRBV6-5 and TRBJ1-4; D is uncertain. CDR3 length: 15 amino acids. The V gene's germline CDR1 is MNHEY and CDR2 SVGAGI. Trimming pared 6 bases from V and 8 bases from J, leaving 19 bases between. CDR3 nucleotides: TGTGCCAGCAGAGACTACGGACTTACTGGGGAAAAACTGTTTTTT. Translation gives CASRDYGLTGEKLFF.

The rearrangement uses TRBV7-8 and TRBJ1-2; D perhaps matches TRBD1 (5 bases). The length of the CDR3 is 15 residues. Trimming pared 2 bases from V and 0 bases from J, leaving 10 bases between. Per the germline V gene, CDR1 is SGHVS and CDR2 is FQNEAQ. CDR3 protein: CASSLYGGTNYGYTF. The CDR3 nucleotides are TGTGCCAGCAGCTTATACGGGGGGACTAACTATGGCTACACCTTC.